The following is a TCR beta chain sequence with its context. Its matching antigen is unknown. This specimen comes from a study of CD8 T cells in Susac syndrome. Study-level points and caveats: Acknowledgment was made by the study that its TCR sequencing and HLA analysis involved a relatively small number of individuals.

RNA, at about 0.5 to 1 ug, was reverse transcribed with random hexamers. TCRdb used MiXCR to reprocess the immunoSEQ multiplex PCR reads, holding one entry per CDR3 protein. This table has about 200,000 distinct CDR3 sequences, around 95% appearing once. TCR beta sequences were obtained from blood CD8+ and CD4+ T cells. It was healthy donors who served as the controls, matched for age and sex. FACS enriched CD8+ TEMRA cells, while bulk CD8+ and CD4+ were negatively isolated. The germline V gene encodes CDR1 DFQATT and CDR2 SNEGSKA (reference sequence). The length of the CDR3 is 20 residues. The J segment lost 3 bases and the V segment lost 4 bases, leaving 22 bases of the junction unmatched.

This sequence joins TRBV20-1 and TRBJ2-3; 10 bases are a match to TRBD2. This receptor was identified in a human donor in good health. The sample taken for sequencing was CD4+ T cells from PBMCs. CDR3: CSAIWEKWLAGVVGTDTQYF. The DNA of the CDR3 is TGCAGTGCTATATGGGAGAAGTGGCTAGCGGGAGTGGTAGGTACAGATACGCAGTATTTT.